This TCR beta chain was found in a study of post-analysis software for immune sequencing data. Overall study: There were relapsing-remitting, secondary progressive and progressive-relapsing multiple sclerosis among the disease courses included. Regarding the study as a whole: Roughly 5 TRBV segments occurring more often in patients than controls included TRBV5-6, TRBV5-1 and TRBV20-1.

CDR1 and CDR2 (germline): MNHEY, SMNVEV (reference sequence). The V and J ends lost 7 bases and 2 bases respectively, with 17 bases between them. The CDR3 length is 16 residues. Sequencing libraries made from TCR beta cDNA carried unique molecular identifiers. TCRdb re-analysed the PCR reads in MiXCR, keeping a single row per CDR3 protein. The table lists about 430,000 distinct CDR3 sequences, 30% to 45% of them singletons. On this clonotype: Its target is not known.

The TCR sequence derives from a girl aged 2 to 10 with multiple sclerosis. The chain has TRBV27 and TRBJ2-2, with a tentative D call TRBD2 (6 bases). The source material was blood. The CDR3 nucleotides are TGTGCCAGCAAACGTAAGAGGGACTTAAACACCGGGGAGCTGTTTTTT. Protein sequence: CASKRKRDLNTGELFF.